The clone carrying this T cell receptor (beta chain) was observed a few times. The repertoire was sequenced with immunoSEQ multiplex PCR; TCRdb's copy has only in-frame clones and lacks some. The table has 65,000 to 90,000 clones, roughly 89% seen once. The time point: pretreatment peripheral blood. The entry originates in a study of PD-L1 blockade in urothelial cancer. Trimming took 3 bases from V and 5 from J; bases not matched to a gene: 3. Looked up from germline, CDR1 is SGHTA and CDR2 is FQGNSA. CDR3 length: 16 amino acids. The specimen was PBMCs, collected around atezolizumab (anti-PD-L1) treatment. This sequence was found in an older woman with urothelial cancer. This chain joins TRBV7-2 and TRBJ2-3, with 15 bases matching TRBD2. The CDR3 loop is CASSFGLAGGRDTQYF. DNA for the CDR3: TGTGCCAGCAGCTTCGGACTAGCGGGGGGGCGAGATACGCAGTATTTT. The full variable domain, with the rest looked up from reference TRBV7-2 and TRBJ2-3, is GAGVSQSPSNKVTEKGKDVELRCDPISGHTALYWYRQSLGQGLEFLIYFQGNSAPDKSGLPSDRFSAERTGGSVSTLTIQRTQQEDSAVYLCASSFGLAGGRDTQYFGPGTRLTVL.